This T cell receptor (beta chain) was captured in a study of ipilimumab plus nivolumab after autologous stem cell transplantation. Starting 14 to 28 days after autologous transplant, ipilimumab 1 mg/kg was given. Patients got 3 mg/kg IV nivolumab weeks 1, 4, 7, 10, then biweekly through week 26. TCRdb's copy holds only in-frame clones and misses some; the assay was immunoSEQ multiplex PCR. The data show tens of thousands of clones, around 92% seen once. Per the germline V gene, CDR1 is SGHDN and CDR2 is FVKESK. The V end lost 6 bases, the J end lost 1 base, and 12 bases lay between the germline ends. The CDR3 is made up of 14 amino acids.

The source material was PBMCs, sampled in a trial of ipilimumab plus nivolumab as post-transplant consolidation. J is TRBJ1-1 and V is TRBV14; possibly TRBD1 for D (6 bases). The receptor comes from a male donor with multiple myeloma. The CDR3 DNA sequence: TGTGCCAGCAGGGGTGGAGGGGGGAACACTGAAGCTTTCTTT. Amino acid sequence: CASRGGGGNTEAFF.